Here is one TCR beta chain with its context. The target antigen is unknown. Germline assignment: CDR1 LNHNV and CDR2 YYDKDF (reference sequence). The CDR3 spans 17 residues. Trimming stripped 3 bases from V and 1 base from J, with 18 bases between. The data are from a study of Graves' ophthalmopathy and Graves' hyperthyroidism. Study-wide points: Sensitivity of approximately 70% and specificity of roughly 72% were achieved by the model that predicted ophthalmopathy progression.

Using RNA transcripts, the TCR beta CDR3 regions were amplified. The first-round RT-PCR employed HTBI primers together with the Qiagen OneStep RT-PCR kit. A multiplex PCR was then performed as the second round. TCRdb re-called the multiplex PCR reads through MiXCR, storing one row per CDR3 protein. This sample has hundreds of thousands of distinct CDR3 sequences, with about 40% found just once. The TCR was taken from an adult man with Graves' ophthalmopathy. This rearrangement joins TRBV15 to TRBJ1-1, with a tentative D call TRBD1 (5 bases). The sample consisted of peripheral blood. The CDR3 DNA reads TGTGCCACCAGCAGGGGCGGGTTTGGGGCACGGAACACTGAAGCTTTCTTT. Encoded protein: CATSRGGFGARNTEAFF.